These T cell receptor beta chains were read from a single sample in a study of blood T cell repertoires in COVID-19. Produced via immunoSEQ multiplex PCR; TCRdb's table is partial and in-frame only. The table lists about 160,000 clones, approximately 92% of them singletons. Sample: peripheral blood. The origin of the receptors is a woman in her forties or fifties with acute or convalescent COVID-19. Each CDR3 is given with its conserved first and last residue. A D gene is named only where the DNA matches it firmly. Some rows mark clone size as missing; the rest say once, few, many or name a class of expanded clone.

d_gene	abundance	v_gene	j_gene	len	CDR3aa	CDR3nt
TRBD1	NA	TRBV15	TRBJ2-7	14	CATCRDRGAYEQYF	TGTGCCACGTGCCGGGACAGGGGAGCCTACGAGCAGTACTTC
NA	NA	TRBV15	TRBJ2-3	13	CATSRTRVDTQYF	TGTGCCACCAGCAGAACTAGGGTGGATACGCAGTATTTT
NA	NA	TRBV24-1	TRBJ1-5	13	CATSDRVDQPQHF	TGTGCCACCAGTGATCGGGTGGATCAGCCCCAGCATTTT
NA	NA	TRBV24-1	TRBJ1-1	15	CATSASGGRDTEAFF	TGTGCCACCAGTGCCTCCGGGGGACGGGACACTGAAGCTTTCTTT
NA	NA	TRBV7-9	TRBJ2-5	12	CASSPFQETQYF	TGTGCCAGCAGTCCCTTTCAAGAGACCCAGTACTTC
NA	NA	TRBV4-1	TRBJ2-7	12	CASSSQWEEQYF	TGCGCCAGCAGCTCGCAGTGGGAGGAGCAGTACTTC
TRBD2	NA	TRBV28	TRBJ2-7	13	CASSLSGTYEQYF	TGTGCCAGCAGTTTAAGCGGGACTTACGAGCAGTACTTC
TRBD2	once	TRBV5-6	TRBJ2-1	15	CASSSLAGGHNEQFF	TGTGCCAGCAGCTCTCTGGCGGGGGGCCACAATGAGCAGTTCTTC
TRBD1	NA	TRBV6-1	TRBJ1-6	16	CASSDDHRGAPSPLHF	TGTGCCAGCAGTGATGATCACAGGGGAGCCCCGTCACCCCTCCACTTT
TRBD1	NA	TRBV2	TRBJ2-3	15	CASSLGQGWTDTQYF	TGTGCCAGCAGCCTAGGACAGGGGTGGACAGATACGCAGTATTTT
TRBD1	NA	TRBV6-6	TRBJ2-1	15	CASSYPRQGYNEQFF	TGTGCCAGCAGTTACCCCAGACAGGGGTACAATGAGCAGTTCTTC
NA	NA	TRBV6-4	TRBJ1-1	14	CASSCLHRDREAFF	TGTGCCAGCAGTTGCTTGCACAGGGACCGGGAAGCTTTCTTT
NA	NA	TRBV28	TRBJ1-1	13	CASSFTGRTEAFF	TGTGCCAGCAGTTTCACAGGGCGCACTGAAGCTTTCTTT
NA	NA	TRBV5-6	TRBJ1-2	12	CASSYNSYGYTF	TGTGCCAGCAGCTACAACAGCTATGGCTACACCTTC
NA	NA	TRBV7-2	TRBJ1-2	16	CASSPTSGLINYGYTF	TGTGCCAGCAGCCCGACCTCAGGGCTGATTAACTATGGCTACACCTTC
TRBD1	NA	TRBV6-5	TRBJ1-5	14	CASSRTGKDQPQHF	TGTGCCAGCAGTCGGACAGGGAAGGATCAGCCCCAGCATTTT
NA	NA	TRBV5-4	TRBJ1-1	16	CASSLGAGGLNTEAFF	TGTGCCAGCAGCCTGGGGGCAGGAGGGCTTAACACTGAAGCTTTCTTT